This T cell receptor (beta chain) was recorded in a study of graft-versus-host responses after intestinal transplantation. About the study: Uniformly, recipients were administered anti-thymocyte globulin induction with subsequent tacrolimus and steroids for roughly three years.

TCRdb keeps only in-frame clones here, not all; method: immunoSEQ multiplex PCR. The sample shows tens of thousands of clones, approximately 80% of them seen only once. Notes on this clone: Its antigen is still unknown.

CDR3 length: 15 amino acids. Germline assignment: CDR1 MNHEY and CDR2 SVGAGI. V was clipped by 5 bases and J by 0 bases; unmatched bases: 6. This sequence originates from a human donor who received an intestinal transplant. This sample comprised unstimulated CD8+ T cells sorted from spleen or lymph node cells, obtained before intestinal transplant. The chain uses TRBV6-5 and TRBJ2-7; 8 bases map to TRBD1. Here the CDR3 reads CASSPPGGPSYEQYF. The CDR3 bases are TGTGCCAGCAGTCCCCCAGGGGGCCCCTCCTACGAGCAGTACTTC.